The 7 T cell receptor beta chains reported below all come from one sample, sequenced in a study of T cell responses to AZD1222 COVID-19 vaccine. Assay used: immunoSEQ multiplex PCR; TCRdb lists only in-frame clones, some missing. The sample lists about 130,000 clones, around nine tenths occurring once. This material consisted of peripheral blood, taken on day 0 of AZD1222 vaccination. These receptors originate from an adult in good health.

The V gene is TRBV28, the J gene TRBJ2-1, with TRBD2 matching 11 bases. The CDR3 runs 15 residues. With V trimmed by 4 bases and J by 4 bases, 3 bases remained unmatched. The germline CDR1 and CDR2 sequences are MDHEN and SYDVKM. DNA for the CDR3: TGTGCCAGCAGTTCGGTAGCGGGGGGGTACAATGAGCAGTTCTTC. Amino acid sequence: CASSSVAGGYNEQFF.

The chain carries TRBV19 and TRBJ2-3, with D hard to call. Germline V gene sequence: CDR1 LNHDA, CDR2 SQIVND (reference sequence). The germline V and J ends were trimmed by 1 base and 1 base, with 3 bases remaining between them. CDR3 size: 13 residues. The CDR3 loop is CASSIGGTDTQYF. The CDR3 coding sequence is TGTGCCAGTAGTATAGGTGGCACAGATACGCAGTATTTT.

The J gene is TRBJ2-7, the V gene TRBV9; a weak D match, TRBD1 (6 bases). The germline V gene has CDR1 SGDLS and CDR2 YYNGEE. V lost 0 bases and J lost 4, with 14 bases in between. This CDR3 contains 15 residues. The chain's CDR3 is CASSVDRAESYEQYF. CDR3 DNA sequence: TGTGCCAGCAGCGTAGACAGGGCAGAGAGTTACGAGCAGTACTTC.

The chain couples TRBV27 to TRBJ1-3, with TRBD1 identical over 7 bases. V lost 5 bases, J lost 3 bases, and 7 bases stayed unmatched. The length of the CDR3 is 15 residues. Germline V gene data show CDR1 as MNHEY and CDR2 as SMNVEV (reference sequence). The CDR3 spells CASSVQGVVGNTIYF. CDR3 bases: TGTGCCAGCAGTGTCCAGGGGGTGGTTGGAAACACCATATATTTT.

The chain couples TRBV4-3 to TRBJ2-5, with TRBD2 matching over 9 bases. CDR1 is LGHNA, CDR2 YSLEER, per germline. The CDR3 totals 14 residues. V trimming: 1 base; J trimming: 8 bases; junction bases outside the gene matches: 5. CDR3 sequence reads: CASSQVAGGDTQYF. The CDR3 bases are TGCGCCAGCAGCCAAGTCGCGGGGGGGGATACCCAGTACTTC.

This clone was detected once. V is TRBV7-2 and J is TRBJ2-7, with TRBD1 matching 9 bases. Germline assignment: CDR1 SGHTA and CDR2 FQGNSA. V shed 2 bases and J 8 bases; nucleotides not matched to a gene: 7. The CDR3 extends over 14 amino acids. CDR3 in amino acids: CASSLPGGQGKQYF. Here the CDR3 DNA reads TGTGCCAGCAGCTTACCGGGGGGACAGGGTAAGCAGTACTTC.

The rearrangement links TRBV18 to TRBJ2-7, with D tentatively TRBD1 or TRBD2 (6 bases each). Germline CDR1 reads KGHSH; CDR2 reads LQKENI. V lost 0 bases and J 3 bases, leaving 12 bases between the germline ends. This CDR3 is 15 amino acids long. CDR3 nucleotides: TGTGCCAGCTCACCACCGGGGGGCCTCCTCTACGAGCAGTACTTC. It specifies CASSPPGGLLYEQYF. The whole variable domain, remainder taken from reference TRBV18 and TRBJ2-7, is NAGVMQNPRHLVRRRGQEARLRCSPMKGHSHVYWYRQLPEEGLKFMVYLQKENIIDESGMPKERFSAEFPKEGPSILRIQQVVRGDSAAYFCASSPPGGLLYEQYFGPGTRLTVT.